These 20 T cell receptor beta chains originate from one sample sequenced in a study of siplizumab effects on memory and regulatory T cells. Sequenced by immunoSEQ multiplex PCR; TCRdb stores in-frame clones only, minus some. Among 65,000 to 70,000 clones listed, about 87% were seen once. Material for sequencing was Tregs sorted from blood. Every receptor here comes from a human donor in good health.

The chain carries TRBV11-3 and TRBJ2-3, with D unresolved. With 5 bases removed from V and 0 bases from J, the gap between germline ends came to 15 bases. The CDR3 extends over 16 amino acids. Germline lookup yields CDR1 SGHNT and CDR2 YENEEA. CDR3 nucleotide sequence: TGTGCCAGCAGCCATTCCGGCCCCCTTAGCACAGATACGCAGTATTTT. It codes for CASSHSGPLSTDTQYF. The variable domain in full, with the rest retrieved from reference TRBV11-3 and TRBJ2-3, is EAGVVQSPRYKIIEKKQPVAFWCNPISGHNTLYWYLQNLGQGPELLIRYENEEAVDDSQLPKDRFSAERLKGVDSTLKIQPAELGDSAVYLCASSHSGPLSTDTQYFGPGTRLTVL.

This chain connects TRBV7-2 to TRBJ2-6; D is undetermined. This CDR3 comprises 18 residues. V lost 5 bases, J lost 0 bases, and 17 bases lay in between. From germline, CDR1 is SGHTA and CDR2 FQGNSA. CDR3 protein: CASSLVRRIISGANVLTF. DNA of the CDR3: TGTGCCAGCAGCCTAGTGCGGCGGATCATCTCTGGGGCCAACGTCCTGACTTTC. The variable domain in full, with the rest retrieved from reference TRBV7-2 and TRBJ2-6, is GAGVSQSPSNKVTEKGKDVELRCDPISGHTALYWYRQSLGQGLEFLIYFQGNSAPDKSGLPSDRFSAERTGGSVSTLTIQRTQQEDSAVYLCASSLVRRIISGANVLTFGAGSRLTVL.

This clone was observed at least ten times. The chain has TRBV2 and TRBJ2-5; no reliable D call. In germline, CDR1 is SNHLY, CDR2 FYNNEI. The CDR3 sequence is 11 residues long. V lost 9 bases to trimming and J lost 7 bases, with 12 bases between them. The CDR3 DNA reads TGTGCCAGTAATTGGCCGGGGACCCAGTACTTC. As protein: CASNWPGTQYF. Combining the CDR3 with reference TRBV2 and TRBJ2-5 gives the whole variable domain EPEVTQTPSHQVTQMGQEVILRCVPISNHLYFYWYRQILGQKVEFLVSFYNNEISEKSEIFDDQFSVERPDGSNFTLKIRSTKLEDSAMYFCASNWPGTQYFGPGTRLLVL.

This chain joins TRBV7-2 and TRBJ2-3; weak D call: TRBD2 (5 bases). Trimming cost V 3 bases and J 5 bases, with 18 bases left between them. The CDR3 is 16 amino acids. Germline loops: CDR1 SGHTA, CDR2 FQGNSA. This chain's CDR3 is CASSLHLGVGQDTQYF. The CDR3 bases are TGTGCCAGCAGCTTGCATTTGGGAGTGGGTCAAGATACGCAGTATTTT.

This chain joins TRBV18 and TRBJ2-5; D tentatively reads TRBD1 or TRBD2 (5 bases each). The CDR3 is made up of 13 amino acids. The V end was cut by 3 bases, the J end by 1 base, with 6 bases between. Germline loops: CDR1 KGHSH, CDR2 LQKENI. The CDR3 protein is CASSPGAQETQYF. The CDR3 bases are TGTGCCAGCTCACCCGGGGCCCAAGAGACCCAGTACTTC.

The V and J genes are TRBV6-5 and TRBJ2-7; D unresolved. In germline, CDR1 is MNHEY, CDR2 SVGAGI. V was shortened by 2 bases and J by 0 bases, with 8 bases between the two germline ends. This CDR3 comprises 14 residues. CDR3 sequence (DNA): TGTGCCAGCAGTTACCTGCTTAGCTCCTACGAGCAGTACTTC. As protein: CASSYLLSSYEQYF.

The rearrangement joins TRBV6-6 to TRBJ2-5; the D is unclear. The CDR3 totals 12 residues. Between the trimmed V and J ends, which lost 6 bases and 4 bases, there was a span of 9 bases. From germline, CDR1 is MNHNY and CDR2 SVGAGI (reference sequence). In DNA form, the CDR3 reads TGTGCCAGCAGGGGCGGCTCAGAGACCCAGTACTTC. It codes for CASRGGSETQYF.

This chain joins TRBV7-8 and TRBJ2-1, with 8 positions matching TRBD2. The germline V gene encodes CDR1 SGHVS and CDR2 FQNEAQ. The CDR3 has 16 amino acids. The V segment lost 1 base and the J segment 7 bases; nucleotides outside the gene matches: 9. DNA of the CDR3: TGTGCCAGCAGCTTAGTTTCGGGACTAGGAGCTAATGAGCAGTTCTTC. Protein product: CASSLVSGLGANEQFF.

The CDR3 spells CASSLSRGANEQFF. The CDR3, as DNA: TGTGCCAGCAGCCTTTCGCGGGGGGCCAATGAGCAGTTCTTC. The chain links TRBV11-2 to TRBJ2-1; 8 bases line up with TRBD2. The junction had 6 bases not matched to a gene; V was cut back by 5 bases and J by 6 bases. This CDR3 has 14 residues. Germline CDR1 and CDR2: SGHAT and FQNNGV.

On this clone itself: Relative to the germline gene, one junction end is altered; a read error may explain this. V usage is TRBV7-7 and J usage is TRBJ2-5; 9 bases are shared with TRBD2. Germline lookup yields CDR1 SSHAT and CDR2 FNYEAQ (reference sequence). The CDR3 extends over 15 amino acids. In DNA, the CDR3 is TGTGCTAGCAGCTTAGGTTTAGCGGGAGCTGAGACCCAGTACTTC. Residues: CASSLGLAGAETQYF.

The CDR3: CASSLARASNTEAFF. In DNA form, the CDR3 reads TGTGCCAGCAGCTTGGCGCGGGCGAGTAACACTGAAGCTTTCTTT. The chain links TRBV5-4 to TRBJ1-1; D remains ambiguous. The CDR3 totals 15 residues. Germline lookup yields CDR1 SGHNT and CDR2 YYREEE (reference sequence). Trimming removed 0 bases from V and 2 bases from J, with 11 bases in between.

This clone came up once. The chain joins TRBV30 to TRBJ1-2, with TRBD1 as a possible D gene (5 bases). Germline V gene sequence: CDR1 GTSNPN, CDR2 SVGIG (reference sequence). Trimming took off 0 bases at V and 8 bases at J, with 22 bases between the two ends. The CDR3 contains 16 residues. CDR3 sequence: CAWSVGGRLSMRGYTF. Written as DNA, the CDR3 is TGTGCCTGGAGTGTTGGGGGTCGACTCTCTATGCGGGGCTACACCTTC. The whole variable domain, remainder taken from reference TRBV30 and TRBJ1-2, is SQTIHQWPATLVQPVGSPLSLECTVEGTSNPNLYWYRQAAGRGLQLLFYSVGIGQISSEVPQNLSASRPQDRQFILSSKKLLLSDSGFYLCAWSVGGRLSMRGYTFGSGTRLTVV.

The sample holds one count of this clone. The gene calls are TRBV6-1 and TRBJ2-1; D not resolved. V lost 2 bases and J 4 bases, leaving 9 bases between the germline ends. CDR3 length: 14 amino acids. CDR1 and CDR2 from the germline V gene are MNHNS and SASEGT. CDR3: CASSESWVYNEQFF. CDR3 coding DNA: TGTGCCAGCAGTGAATCTTGGGTGTACAATGAGCAGTTCTTC.

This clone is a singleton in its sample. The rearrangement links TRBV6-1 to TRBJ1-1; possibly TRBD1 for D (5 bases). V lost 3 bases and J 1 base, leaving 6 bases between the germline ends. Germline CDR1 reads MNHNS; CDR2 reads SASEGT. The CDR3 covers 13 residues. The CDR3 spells CASSDRANTEAFF. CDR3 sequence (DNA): TGTGCCAGCAGTGACAGGGCGAACACTGAAGCTTTCTTT.

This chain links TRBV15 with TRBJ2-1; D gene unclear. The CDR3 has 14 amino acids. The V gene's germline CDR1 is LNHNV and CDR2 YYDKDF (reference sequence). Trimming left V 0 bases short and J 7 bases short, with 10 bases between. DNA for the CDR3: TGTGCCACCAGCAGAGAGGTTGCAGAAAATGAGCAGTTCTTC. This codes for CATSREVAENEQFF.

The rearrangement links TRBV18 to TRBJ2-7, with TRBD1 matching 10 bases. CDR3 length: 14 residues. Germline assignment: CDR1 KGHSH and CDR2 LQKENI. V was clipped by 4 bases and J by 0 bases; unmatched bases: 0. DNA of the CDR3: TGTGCCAGCTCACGGGACAGGGGCTCCTACGAGCAGTACTTC. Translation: CASSRDRGSYEQYF.

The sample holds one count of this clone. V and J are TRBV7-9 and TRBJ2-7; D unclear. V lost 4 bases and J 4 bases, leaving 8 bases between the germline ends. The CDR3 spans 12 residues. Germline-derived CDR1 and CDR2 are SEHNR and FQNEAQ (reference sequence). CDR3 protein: CASSSRLYEQYF. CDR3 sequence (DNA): TGTGCCAGCAGCTCCCGACTTTACGAGCAGTACTTC.

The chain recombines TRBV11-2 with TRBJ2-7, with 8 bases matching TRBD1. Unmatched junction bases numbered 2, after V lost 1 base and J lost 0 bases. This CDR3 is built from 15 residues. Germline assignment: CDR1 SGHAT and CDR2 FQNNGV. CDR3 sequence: CASSLATGASYEQYF. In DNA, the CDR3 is TGTGCCAGCAGCTTAGCGACAGGGGCCTCCTACGAGCAGTACTTC.

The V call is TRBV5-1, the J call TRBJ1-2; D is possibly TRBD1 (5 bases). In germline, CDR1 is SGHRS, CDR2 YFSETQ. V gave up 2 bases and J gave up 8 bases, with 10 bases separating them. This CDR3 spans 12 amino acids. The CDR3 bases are TGCGCCAGCAGCTTAGACAGAATCGGCTACACCTTC. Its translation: CASSLDRIGYTF.

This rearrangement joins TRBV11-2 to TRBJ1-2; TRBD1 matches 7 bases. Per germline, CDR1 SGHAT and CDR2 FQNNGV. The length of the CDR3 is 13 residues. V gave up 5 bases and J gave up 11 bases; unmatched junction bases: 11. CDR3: CASSGVGRGRYTF. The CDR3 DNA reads TGTGCCAGCAGCGGCGTGGGCAGGGGGAGGTACACCTTC.